The rows below give T cell receptor beta chains drawn from one sample of a study of cytotoxic CD8 clonotypes in ibrutinib-treated CLL. Repertoires were generated with immunoSEQ multiplex PCR, while TCRdb's copy carries only in-frame clones and drops some. The data show 250,000 to 350,000 clones, about 72% seen once. The source was PBMCs, collected at disease progression, from a patient treated with ibrutinib. The source of these receptors is a human donor with chronic lymphocytic leukemia. The CDR3 runs from the conserved cysteine through the conserved F or W. The D gene is left open where the match is weak. The size entry is marked missing in some rows and otherwise reads once, few, many or a size class.

NA	TRBV9	NA	TRBJ2-3	CASNPAPSTDTQYF	TGTGCCAGCAATCCAGCCCCTAGCACAGATACGCAGTATTTT
NA	TRBV4-3	NA	TRBJ2-1	CASSQDGGGTTYNEQFF	TGCGCCAGCAGCCAAGACGGCGGAGGAACGACTTACAATGAGCAGTTCTTC
TRBD2	TRBV6-5	NA	TRBJ2-1	CASSSSGTRVGDEQFF	TGTGCCAGCAGTTCCTCCGGGACTAGAGTTGGCGATGAGCAGTTCTTC
NA	TRBV7-2	NA	TRBJ2-7	CASSSPGTTTQYF	TGTGCCAGCAGCTCGCCGGGCACCACAACTCAGTACTTC
NA	TRBV5-1	NA	TRBJ1-2	CASSFTGGGGYTF	TGCGCCAGCAGCTTCACAGGTGGAGGTGGCTACACCTTC
NA	TRBV20-1	NA	TRBJ2-5	CSASPLGTQYF	TGCAGTGCTTCTCCCCTTGGGACCCAGTACTTC
NA	TRBV2	NA	TRBJ2-5	CASSELAGILGETQYF	TGTGCCAGCAGTGAATTGGCAGGGATCTTAGGGGAGACCCAGTACTTC
NA	TRBV5-1	few	TRBJ2-3	CASSLELGFTDTQYF	TGCGCCAGCAGCCTGGAGCTGGGGTTCACAGATACGCAGTATTTT
NA	TRBV5-1	NA	TRBJ2-1	CASSLGLRHNEQFF	TGCGCCAGCAGCTTGGGTTTAAGGCACAATGAGCAGTTCTTC
NA	TRBV4-1	NA	TRBJ1-3	CASSQDEGSGNTIYF	TGCGCCAGCAGCCAAGACGAGGGGTCTGGAAACACCATATATTTT